A selection of T cell receptor beta chains follows, all from one sample in a study of Tregs in tolerant kidney transplant recipients. Repertoires were generated with immunoSEQ multiplex PCR, while TCRdb's copy carries only in-frame clones and drops some. The sample carries around 230,000 clones, approximately 84% recorded once. Sequencing was done on a sample of CD4+ T cells from blood. These TCRs come from a human donor in good health. The CDR3 runs from the conserved cysteine through the conserved F or W. The D gene is left open where the match is weak. Rows may omit the clone size; those that give it use once, few, many or a size class.

j_call d_call clone_size v_call cdr3_aa cdr3_nt
TRBJ2-7 TRBD1 - TRBV4-1 CASSHLGDRAYEQYF TGCGCCAGCAGCCATCTTGGGGACAGAGCCTACGAGCAGTACTTC
TRBJ2-2 - - TRBV6-1 CASSVTVVGELFF TGTGCCAGCAGTGTAACAGTAGTCGGGGAGCTGTTTTTT
TRBJ2-7 TRBD1 - TRBV5-1 CASSFHGRPGQGISEQYF TGCGCCAGCAGCTTTCATGGGCGACCGGGACAGGGGATCTCCGAGCAGTACTTC
TRBJ1-1 TRBD1 - TRBV30 CAWSVVRGLGTEAFF TGTGCCTGGAGTGTTGTCAGGGGGCTTGGGACTGAAGCTTTCTTT
TRBJ2-3 TRBD1 - TRBV9 CASSVGQGEGTDTQYF TGTGCCAGCAGCGTCGGACAGGGGGAAGGCACAGATACGCAGTATTTT
TRBJ2-2 - - TRBV7-8 CASSLAPQAVGELFF TGTGCCAGCAGCTTAGCGCCACAGGCGGTCGGGGAGCTGTTTTTT
TRBJ2-2 - - TRBV5-1 CASSLRDGDTGELFF TGCGCCAGCAGCCTCCGGGACGGTGACACCGGGGAGCTGTTTTTT
TRBJ2-2 - - TRBV10-3 CAISEGRDTGELFF TGTGCCATCAGTGAGGGGAGAGACACCGGGGAGCTGTTTTTT
TRBJ2-7 TRBD2 - TRBV27 CASSRTPPRGDYEQYF TGTGCCAGCAGCCGTACCCCGCCCCGGGGGGACTACGAGCAGTACTTC
TRBJ2-4 TRBD1 - TRBV18 CASSPREGQGYKNIQYF TGTGCCAGCTCACCGCGCGAAGGACAGGGGTACAAAAACATTCAGTACTTC
TRBJ1-1 - - TRBV6-1 CASSEKGLNTEAFF TGTGCCAGCAGTGAAAAGGGGCTAAACACTGAAGCTTTCTTT
TRBJ2-7 - - TRBV4-2 CASSQELGEFYEQYF TGTGCCAGCAGCCAAGAACTGGGGGAATTTTACGAGCAGTACTTC
TRBJ2-7 - - TRBV15 CATRNPRGAPEQYF TGTGCCACTCGAAACCCCAGGGGGGCGCCCGAGCAGTACTTC
TRBJ2-3 TRBD2 - TRBV30 CAWREAPGLAIADTQYF TGTGCCTGGAGGGAAGCGCCGGGACTAGCAATTGCAGATACGCAGTATTTT
TRBJ1-6 - - TRBV5-8 CASSKRTSALHF TGTGCCAGCAGTAAGCGAACTTCGGCCCTCCACTTT
TRBJ2-1 TRBD2 - TRBV6-7 CTSRRLAGRRYNEQFF TGTACCAGCAGAAGACTAGCGGGAAGGCGCTACAATGAGCAGTTCTTC
TRBJ2-5 TRBD2 - TRBV19 CASSPGREVAYGETQYF TGTGCCAGTAGCCCCGGGCGGGAGGTCGCTTATGGAGAGACCCAGTACTTC
TRBJ2-3 - - TRBV7-3 CASSLTSGSGTDTQYF TGTGCCAGCAGCTTGACGTCAGGGTCTGGCACAGATACGCAGTATTTT
TRBJ1-1 - - TRBV5-6 CASSTGRGVWTEAFF TGTGCCAGCAGCACGGGACGGGGGGTTTGGACTGAAGCTTTCTTT
TRBJ1-3 - - TRBV5-1 CASSSQGMGSGNTIYF TGCGCCAGCAGCTCGCAGGGTATGGGCTCTGGAAACACCATATATTTT
TRBJ1-1 TRBD1 - TRBV18 CASSPRGGTGNTEAFF TGTGCCAGCTCACCTCGGGGCGGGACAGGGAACACTGAAGCTTTCTTT
TRBJ1-5 - - TRBV29-1 CSVGGNGNQPQHF TGCAGCGTTGGTGGGAACGGAAATCAGCCCCAGCATTTT
TRBJ2-1 - - TRBV21-1 CASSKACYNEQFF TGTGCCAGCAGCAAAGCTTGCTACAATGAGCAGTTCTTC
TRBJ1-2 - - TRBV10-1 CASSSGPANYGYTF TGCGCCAGCAGTTCCGGGCCCGCTAACTATGGCTACACCTTC
TRBJ1-4 - - TRBV6-6 CASSYRGHPNEKLFF TGTGCCAGCAGTTACAGGGGACACCCGAATGAAAAACTGTTTTTT
TRBJ2-7 TRBD2 - TRBV5-1 CASSLDRTSGTSYEQYF TGCGCCAGCAGCTTGGATAGGACTAGCGGGACCAGCTACGAGCAGTACTTC
TRBJ1-2 TRBD1 - TRBV2 CASRPGQNHYGYTF TGTGCCAGCAGACCGGGACAGAATCACTATGGCTACACCTTC
TRBJ1-1 TRBD1 - TRBV7-9 CASSITGGPNTEAFF TGTGCCAGCAGCATTACAGGGGGCCCGAACACTGAAGCTTTCTTT
TRBJ1-1 - few TRBV21-1 CASSNHRGPLNTEAFF TGTGCCAGCAGCAACCACAGGGGGCCTTTGAACACTGAAGCTTTCTTT
TRBJ2-7 - once TRBV15 CATSRDRPSASSYEQYF TGTGCCACCAGCAGAGATAGGCCTAGCGCTAGCTCCTACGAGCAGTACTTC
TRBJ1-2 TRBD1 - TRBV5-4 CASSLEGARGYTF TGTGCCAGCAGCTTGGAGGGGGCGCGGGGCTACACCTTC